The clone carrying this T cell receptor (beta chain) was counted a few times. This entry comes from a study of cytotoxic CD8 clonotypes in ibrutinib-treated CLL. Across the whole study: Patients attained some 25 partial and 2 complete responses; at median around 63 months, 14 remained remitted while approximately 12 progressed.

TCR beta libraries used about 2 micrograms of genomic DNA from cryopreserved PBMCs. Sequencing was performed with immunoSEQ multiplex PCR; in TCRdb, only in-frame clones are kept and a portion is missing. The table has approximately 100,000 clones, 45% to 65% seen once; the top ten hold around a third. CDR1 and CDR2 (germline): SGHAT, FQNNGV. The length of the CDR3 is 17 residues. V shed 6 bases, J shed 3 bases, and the junction held 13 bases outside the gene matches. The sequencing used PBMCs, collected after 24 months of ibrutinib treatment. The chain is built from TRBV11-2 and TRBJ1-1, with 10 bases matching TRBD1. The sequence came from a human donor with chronic lymphocytic leukemia. The CDR3 DNA reads as TGTGCCAGCAGACATCCGGGACAGGGGAGCAAGGACACTGAAGCTTTCTTT. Protein sequence: CASRHPGQGSKDTEAFF.